These 10 T cell receptor beta chains came from one sample sequenced in a study of read filtering for tumor transcriptome and immune sequencing. The library was built from roughly 400 ng RNA with molecular barcoded adaptors for alpha/delta and beta/gamma chains. In TCRdb, the reads were re-called with MiXCR into one record per CDR3 protein. The table lists about 50,000 distinct CDR3 sequences, around 20% of them singletons. The sequencing sample was made of a population of CD138-negative cells sorted from bone marrow. These TCRs come from a donor aged 40 or over with multiple myeloma.

The table lists this clonotype with many counts. The V and J genes are TRBV5-1 and TRBJ2-3; 7 bases map to TRBD1. V shed 4 bases, J shed 2 bases, and the junction held 10 bases outside the gene matches. The CDR3 totals 16 residues. CDR1 and CDR2 from the germline V gene are SGHRS and YFSETQ. CDR3 coding DNA: TGCGCCAGCAGCCGTGATACAGGGGCCTTCACAGATACGCAGTATTTT. It is translated as CASSRDTGAFTDTQYF.

With respect to this clonotype: A clone one base away is much larger, so this may be a read error. V is TRBV7-3 and J is TRBJ2-1; 13 bases agree with TRBD2. J lost 8 bases, V lost 5 bases, and 6 bases had no gene match. The CDR3 consists of 15 residues. Germline lookup yields CDR1 SGHTA and CDR2 FQGTGA. In DNA form, the CDR3 reads TGTGCCAGCAGCCCGACTAGCGGGAGGAGGTATGAGCAGTTCTTC. Protein product: CASSPTSGRRYEQFF.

CDR3 in amino acids: CASSYTGTTYEQYF. The CDR3 DNA follows: TGCGCCAGCAGCTACACTGGGACAACCTACGAGCAGTACTTC. The rearrangement links TRBV5-1 to TRBJ2-7; D is possibly TRBD1 (6 bases). The germline V gene has CDR1 SGHRS and CDR2 YFSETQ. The CDR3 is 14 amino acids. The V end lost 3 bases, the J end lost 2 bases, and 12 bases lay between the germline ends.

The chain has TRBV6-1 and TRBJ2-2; possibly TRBD2 for D (7 bases). Deletions cut 8 bases from V and 7 bases from J, with 20 bases between. Germline V gene lookup returns CDR1 MNHNS and CDR2 SASEGT. The length of the CDR3 is 15 residues. This CDR3 reads CASAPRRGAGGELFF. In DNA form, the CDR3 reads TGTGCCAGCGCTCCCCGCCGGGGGGCGGGCGGGGAGCTGTTTTTT.

This clonotype was seen many times. The V gene is TRBV5-1, the J gene TRBJ2-5, with 8 bases identical to TRBD1. This CDR3 comprises 15 residues. The ends lost 5 bases at V and 0 bases at J; junction bases unmatched: 6. Germline values: CDR1 SGHRS, CDR2 YFSETQ. In DNA, the CDR3 is TGCGCCAGCAGGCAGACAGGGGTCTACCAAGAGACCCAGTACTTC. Protein product: CASRQTGVYQETQYF.

This clonotype has a count of ten or more. The chain is built from TRBV9 and TRBJ1-1, with 7 positions matching TRBD1. Losses at the gene ends were 4 bases for V and 3 bases for J; bases not matched to a gene: 9. The CDR3 spans 15 residues. The V gene's germline CDR1 is SGDLS and CDR2 YYNGEE. Here the CDR3 reads CASSPRQGTHTEAFF. The CDR3 coding sequence is TGTGCCAGCAGCCCTCGACAGGGAACCCACACTGAAGCTTTCTTT.

This clonotype was counted a few times. The gene calls are TRBV6-5 and TRBJ2-1; 7 bases fit TRBD1. V shed 2 bases and J 5 bases; nucleotides not matched to a gene: 15. The CDR3 has 18 residues. Germline V gives CDR1 MNHEY, CDR2 SVGAGI. CDR3 sequence: CASSYPKDRASIHNEQFF. The CDR3 DNA reads TGTGCCAGCAGTTACCCTAAAGACAGGGCTTCAATCCACAATGAGCAGTTCTTC.

This clonotype was picked up many times. A far larger clone is off by one base, so a read error is likely. The chain joins TRBV7-9 to TRBJ1-4; D perhaps matches TRBD1 (6 bases). Germline V gene data show CDR1 as SEHNR and CDR2 as FQNEAQ (reference sequence). This CDR3 region has 15 residues. CDR3 sequence (DNA): TGTGCCAGCAGCTCCCACACCGCTAGGACAGATACGCTGTATTTT. It encodes CASSSHTARTDTLYF. The whole variable domain, remainder taken from reference TRBV7-9 and TRBJ1-4, is DTGVSQNPRHKITKRGQNVTFRCDPISEHNRLYWYRQTLGQGPEFLTYFQNEAQLEKSRLLSDRFSAERPKGSFSTLEIQRTEQGDSAMYLCASSSHTARTDTLYFGSGTQLSVL.

The chain uses TRBV12-3 or TRBV12-4 and TRBJ2-1, with D possibly matching TRBD2 (6 bases). Deletions cut 8 bases from V and 13 bases from J, with 18 bases between. This CDR3 has 12 residues. This chain's CDR3 is CASLLTAGLQFF. As DNA, the CDR3 is TGTGCCAGCCTTCTGACGGCGGGGCTACAGTTCTTC.

V is TRBV20-1 and J is TRBJ1-5; a weak D match, TRBD1 (5 bases). Germline CDR1 DFQATT, CDR2 SNEGSKA (reference sequence). The CDR3 extends over 15 amino acids. With 3 bases removed from V and 4 bases from J, the gap between germline ends came to 16 bases. The DNA for the CDR3 is TGCAGTGCTAGGGTAGGTGGGCAGGGAAATCAGCCCCAGCATTTT. This gives the protein CSARVGGQGNQPQHF.